These T cell receptor beta chains were read from a single sample in a study of blood T cell repertoires in COVID-19. The method was immunoSEQ multiplex PCR; TCRdb's version includes in-frame clones alone and lacks a portion of them. The repertoire holds 540,000 or so clones, 85% to 90% seen once, with 7.8% in the top ten. Material: peripheral blood. All receptors derive from a woman aged 50 to 65 with COVID-19, enrolled during active disease. CDR3s include the opening cysteine and the closing phenylalanine or tryptophan. D genes are given only for firm matches. The size field is filled for only some rows; it gives once, few, many or a size class.

clone_size j_call d_call v_call cdr3_nt cdr3_aa
few TRBJ2-7 . TRBV6-6 TGTGCCAGCAGTTACCCCAAGCAAACAGGTTTCTACGAGCAGTACTTC CASSYPKQTGFYEQYF
. TRBJ2-3 TRBD2 TRBV10-2 TGCGCCAGCAAAAAGACTAGCGGGGGACCCACAGATACGCAGTATTTT CASKKTSGGPTDTQYF
. TRBJ2-3 . TRBV7-3 TGTGCCAGCAGCTACGGAGATACGCAGTATTTT CASSYGDTQYF
. TRBJ2-5 TRBD2 TRBV6-1 TGTGCCAGCAGTGATGGGGGACTAGCGGTCCAAGAGACCCAGTACTTC CASSDGGLAVQETQYF
. TRBJ1-5 TRBD1 TRBV5-6 TGTGCCAGCAGCTTGGGACAGGGGGCTCATCAGCCCCAGCATTTT CASSLGQGAHQPQHF
. TRBJ1-5 . TRBV7-3 TGTGCCAGCAGCCTGGGCCCCAATCAGCCCCAGCATTTT CASSLGPNQPQHF
. TRBJ2-7 TRBD1 TRBV3-1/TRBV3-2 TGTGCCAGCAGCCCCGGGACAGGGAACGAGCAGTACTTC CASSPGTGNEQYF
. TRBJ1-1 . TRBV7-5 TGTGCCAGCAGCGTTCGAGAGAACACTGAAGCTTTCTTT CASSVRENTEAFF
few TRBJ1-1 TRBD1 TRBV6-1 TGTGCCAGCAGTGAGCCGGGACAGGGGAACACTGAAGCTTTCTTT CASSEPGQGNTEAFF
. TRBJ2-5 . TRBV5-1 TGCGCCAGCAGCCTGACAGGACCGCAAGAGACCCAGTACTTC CASSLTGPQETQYF
. TRBJ2-2 . TRBV21-1 TGTGCCAGCAGCAAAGAAGGGGGCGAAGGCACCGGGGAGCTGTTTTTT CASSKEGGEGTGELFF
. TRBJ1-1 . TRBV29-1 TGCAGCGCCTCGACAGGGAACACTGAAGCTTTCTTT CSASTGNTEAFF
. TRBJ2-1 . TRBV11-2 TGTGCCAGCAGCTTAAGGCAGGGTACCTACAATGAGCAGTTCTTC CASSLRQGTYNEQFF
. TRBJ1-6 . TRBV28 TGTGCCAGCAGTTTGAGGGGGACCCCCTCTTGGAATTCACCCCTCCACTTT CASSLRGTPSWNSPLHF
. TRBJ1-1 . TRBV19 TGTGCCAGTAGCATCCACGATCGGGCTGAAGCTTTCTTT CASSIHDRAEAFF
. TRBJ2-7 TRBD1 TRBV30 TGTGCCTGGAGTCCCCAGGGGGCTTGGTACTTC CAWSPQGAWYF
once TRBJ2-7 . TRBV29-1 TGCAGCGCCGACAATTCCTACGAGCAGTACTTC CSADNSYEQYF
. TRBJ1-1 . TRBV3-1/TRBV3-2 TGTGCCAGCAGCCAATCTGCCAGTAATGCTTTCTTT CASSQSASNAFF